The 17 T cell receptor beta chains below come from one sample, sequenced in a study of blood T cell repertoires in COVID-19. Sequencing used immunoSEQ multiplex PCR; TCRdb keeps in-frame clones, though not all of them. This sample has 250,000 to 350,000 clones; about 87% occur once, and the top ten carry 3%. Sequencing was performed on PBMCs or T cells enriched from blood (not recorded which). The receptors were sampled from a woman aged 45-59 years who had recovered from COVID-19.

The rearrangement links TRBV12-3 or TRBV12-4 to TRBJ1-4, with no clear D. The CDR3 has 11 residues. V was cut by 2 bases and J by 8 bases, with 3 bases left in between. The CDR3 here is CASSLSEKLFF. The DNA of the CDR3 is TGTGCCAGCAGTTTAAGCGAAAAACTGTTTTTT.

This chain connects TRBV18 to TRBJ1-1; 10 bases fit TRBD1. The CDR3 runs 13 residues. Germline assignment: CDR1 KGHSH and CDR2 LQKENI. The J segment lost 8 bases and the V segment lost 4 bases, leaving 4 bases of the junction unmatched. Here the CDR3 reads CASSRQGAMEAFF. The DNA of the CDR3 is TGTGCCAGCTCACGACAGGGGGCTATGGAAGCTTTCTTT.

The chain carries TRBV5-5 and TRBJ2-7; D call uncertain. Trimming stripped 4 bases from V and 5 bases from J, with 13 bases between. Germline lookup yields CDR1 SGHKS and CDR2 YYEKEE (reference sequence). CDR3 size: 13 residues. This CDR3 reads CASSIDMNHEQYF. The CDR3 coding sequence is TGTGCCAGCAGCATCGACATGAACCACGAGCAGTACTTC.

This clone was picked up one time. The V and J genes are TRBV27 and TRBJ1-3; a weak D match, TRBD1 (5 bases). The CDR3 length is 14 residues. Germline CDR1 and CDR2: MNHEY and SMNVEV (reference sequence). Trimming pared 6 bases from V and 4 bases from J, leaving 13 bases between. CDR3 amino acids: CASSPQGFGNTIYF. CDR3 DNA sequence: TGTGCCAGCAGCCCGCAGGGTTTCGGAAACACCATATATTTT.

J is TRBJ1-2 and V is TRBV28; 8 nucleotides agree with TRBD1. The CDR3 is made up of 15 amino acids. Germline V gene sequence: CDR1 MDHEN, CDR2 SYDVKM. V was clipped by 8 bases and J by 4 bases; unmatched bases: 12. The CDR3 reads CASLLGTGGIYGYTF. CDR3 in DNA: TGTGCCAGCCTTTTGGGGACAGGAGGGATCTATGGCTACACCTTC.

The rearrangement uses TRBV18 and TRBJ1-2, with D hard to call. The germline V gene has CDR1 KGHSH and CDR2 LQKENI. The CDR3 has 16 residues. V lost 3 bases to trimming and J lost 4 bases, with 18 bases between them. CDR3 protein: CASSPKEVVGLYGYTF. CDR3 DNA sequence: TGTGCCAGCTCACCCAAAGAGGTGGTCGGTCTCTATGGCTACACCTTC.

The chain uses TRBV3-1 (or the pseudogene TRBV3-2) and TRBJ2-1; TRBD2 agrees at 7 bases. J was trimmed by 5 bases and V by 1 base; bases with no gene match: 5. Germline CDR1 is LGHDT and CDR2 is YNNKEL (reference sequence). CDR3 length equals 15 residues. The CDR3: CASSQGTSVHNEQFF. The CDR3 DNA reads as TGTGCCAGCAGCCAAGGAACTAGCGTCCACAATGAGCAGTTCTTC.

This rearrangement joins TRBV29-1 to TRBJ1-2; D not resolved. The V and J ends lost 1 base and 6 bases respectively, with 6 bases between them. The CDR3 consists of 11 residues. Looked up from germline, CDR1 is SQVTM and CDR2 is ANQGSEA. CDR3 residues: CSVEGRDGYTF. The CDR3, as DNA: TGCAGCGTTGAAGGGAGGGATGGCTACACCTTC.

The genes are TRBV10-2 and TRBJ1-1; D not resolved. The V end was cut by 8 bases, the J end by 3 bases, with 10 bases between. CDR3 length equals 12 residues. CDR1 and CDR2 from the germline V gene are WSHSY and SAAADI. CDR3 sequence: CASGGVYTEAFF. The CDR3 bases are TGCGCCAGCGGAGGAGTGTACACTGAAGCTTTCTTT.

The chain links TRBV2 to TRBJ1-6, with TRBD1 matching over 10 bases. The V segment lost 6 bases and the J segment 6 bases; nucleotides outside the gene matches: 2. The CDR3 has 14 amino acids. Germline V gene lookup returns CDR1 SNHLY and CDR2 FYNNEI. The CDR3 nucleotides read TGTGCCAGCAGGCGACAGGGGGCTAATTCACCCCTCCACTTT. It codes for CASRRQGANSPLHF.

The V call is TRBV7-9, the J call TRBJ2-5, with D maybe TRBD2 (5 bases). Germline lookup yields CDR1 SEHNR and CDR2 FQNEAQ (reference sequence). This CDR3 region has 14 residues. Trimming pared 0 bases from V and 2 bases from J, leaving 7 bases between. This CDR3 reads CASSLASGQETQYF. DNA of the CDR3: TGTGCCAGCAGCTTAGCTTCGGGGCAAGAGACCCAGTACTTC.

The chain carries TRBV6-4 and TRBJ1-1; D gene unclear. V lost 5 bases and J 1 base, leaving 8 bases between the germline ends. This CDR3 spans 13 amino acids. Germline V gene data show CDR1 as MRHNA and CDR2 as SNTAGT. CDR3 residues: CASSTTANTEAFF. In nucleotides, the CDR3 is TGTGCCAGCAGTACAACAGCGAACACTGAAGCTTTCTTT.

V gene TRBV18 combines with J gene TRBJ2-1; 9 bases agree with TRBD2. The junction had 12 bases not matched to a gene; V was cut back by 0 bases and J by 15 bases. This CDR3 spans 15 amino acids. The germline V gene encodes CDR1 KGHSH and CDR2 LQKENI. DNA for the CDR3: TGTGCCAGCTCACCACCGACTCTAGCGGGACATTTGTGGTTCTTC. Its translation: CASSPPTLAGHLWFF.

The chain has TRBV19 and TRBJ1-2; 8 bases agree with TRBD1. The CDR3 has 12 residues. With 9 bases clipped from V and 4 bases from J, the junction kept 4 bases outside the gene matches. CDR1 and CDR2 (germline): LNHDA, SQIVND (reference sequence). This CDR3 reads CASLQGGYGYTF. The CDR3 DNA follows: TGTGCCAGCCTACAGGGGGGCTATGGCTACACCTTC.

V gene TRBV15 combines with J gene TRBJ2-1; 8 bases match TRBD1. Germline CDR1 is LNHNV and CDR2 is YYDKDF (reference sequence). The CDR3 is 16 residues long. The trim removed 0 bases at V and 3 bases at J, leaving 4 bases unmatched. The CDR3 protein is CATSRDGTGYYNEQFF. The CDR3 DNA reads TGTGCCACCAGCAGAGACGGGACAGGATACTACAATGAGCAGTTCTTC. The full variable domain, its missing parts supplied by reference TRBV15 and TRBJ2-1, is DAMVIQNPRYQVTQFGKPVTLSCSQTLNHNVMYWYQQKSSQAPKLLFHYYDKDFNNEADTPDNFQSRRPNTSFCFLDIRSPGLGDTAMYLCATSRDGTGYYNEQFFGPGTRLTVL.

CDR3 region: CASRSGRAPETQYF. The DNA of the CDR3 is TGCGCCAGCAGGAGCGGGAGGGCCCCAGAGACCCAGTACTTC. The chain is built from TRBV5-1 and TRBJ2-5, with TRBD2 matching 10 bases. Germline CDR1 SGHRS, CDR2 YFSETQ. CDR3 length: 14 residues. Trimming took 5 bases from V and 4 from J; bases not matched to a gene: 5.

The sample holds one count of this clone. The J gene is TRBJ2-7, the V gene TRBV19, with TRBD2 identical over 10 bases. The CDR3 length is 17 residues. Germline V gene data show CDR1 as LNHDA and CDR2 as SQIVND (reference sequence). The V and J ends lost 5 bases and 1 base, in that order; junction bases with no gene match: 11. The CDR3 bases are TGTGCCAGTAGTCTCGGCCGAACTAGCGGGACATCCTACGAGCAGTACTTC. Protein sequence: CASSLGRTSGTSYEQYF.